A selection of T cell receptor beta chains follows, all from one sample in a study of blood T cell repertoires in COVID-19. Sequencing was performed with immunoSEQ multiplex PCR; in TCRdb, only in-frame clones are kept and a portion is missing. Of about 240,000 clones detected, around four fifths appear once; the ten largest clones hold roughly 12%. The sample comprised peripheral blood. Source of these receptors: a woman aged 55-70 years with active or convalescent COVID-19. The CDR3 runs from the conserved cysteine through the conserved F or W. D genes are given only for firm matches. Clone size appears in some rows only: once, few, many, or a class for an expanded clone.

V gene: TRBV7-9
J gene: TRBJ1-5
D gene: TRBD1
clone size: once
CDR3 protein: CASSLTGEQPQHF
CDR3 DNA: TGTGCCAGCAGCCTTACAGGGGAACAGCCCCAGCATTTT

V gene: TRBV18
J gene: TRBJ2-5
D gene: -
clone size: -
CDR3 protein: CASSPQETQYF
CDR3 DNA: TGTGCCAGCTCACCCCAGGAGACCCAGTACTTC

V gene: TRBV5-1
J gene: TRBJ1-2
D gene: TRBD1
clone size: -
CDR3 protein: CASRVSEGAYGYTF
CDR3 DNA: TGCGCCAGCAGAGTTTCCGAGGGGGCCTATGGCTACACCTTC

V gene: TRBV30
J gene: TRBJ1-1
D gene: TRBD1
clone size: -
CDR3 protein: CAGQEGAREAFF
CDR3 DNA: TGTGCCGGACAGGAGGGGGCAAGGGAAGCTTTCTTT

V gene: TRBV6-6
J gene: TRBJ2-7
D gene: TRBD2
clone size: -
CDR3 protein: CASMERGTSYEQYF
CDR3 DNA: TGTGCCAGCATGGAGCGGGGGACCTCCTACGAGCAGTACTTC

V gene: TRBV11-2
J gene: TRBJ1-6
D gene: -
clone size: -
CDR3 protein: CASSLVAPGMGSPLHF
CDR3 DNA: TGTGCCAGCAGCTTAGTTGCCCCAGGGATGGGTTCACCCCTCCACTTT

V gene: TRBV7-9
J gene: TRBJ2-5
D gene: -
clone size: -
CDR3 protein: CASSLQETQYF
CDR3 DNA: TGTGCCAGCAGTCTTCAAGAGACCCAGTACTTC

V gene: TRBV2
J gene: TRBJ1-2
D gene: TRBD1
clone size: -
CDR3 protein: CASRRQGANYGYTF
CDR3 DNA: TGTGCCAGCAGAAGACAGGGGGCAAACTATGGCTACACCTTC

V gene: TRBV13
J gene: TRBJ2-1
D gene: TRBD2
clone size: -
CDR3 protein: CASSLPGLAGGNEQFF
CDR3 DNA: TGTGCCAGCAGCTTACCGGGACTAGCGGGTGGCAATGAGCAGTTCTTC

V gene: TRBV10-3
J gene: TRBJ2-5
D gene: -
clone size: -
CDR3 protein: CATQGSKETQYF
CDR3 DNA: TGTGCCACCCAGGGTTCTAAAGAGACCCAGTACTTC

V gene: TRBV30
J gene: TRBJ1-1
D gene: -
clone size: -
CDR3 protein: CAWSRQPNTEAFF
CDR3 DNA: TGTGCCTGGAGTAGACAGCCTAACACTGAAGCTTTCTTT

V gene: TRBV9
J gene: TRBJ2-3
D gene: TRBD1
clone size: once
CDR3 protein: CASSASPTGNTDTQYF
CDR3 DNA: TGTGCCAGCAGCGCGTCCCCGACAGGGAACACAGATACGCAGTATTTT

V gene: TRBV7-9
J gene: TRBJ1-2
D gene: TRBD1
clone size: -
CDR3 protein: CASSLEVPGGGGYTF
CDR3 DNA: TGTGCCAGCAGCTTAGAGGTTCCAGGGGGAGGTGGCTACACCTTC

V gene: TRBV3-1/TRBV3-2
J gene: TRBJ2-7
D gene: -
clone size: -
CDR3 protein: CASSTQVASYEQYF
CDR3 DNA: TGTGCCAGCAGTACCCAAGTGGCCTCCTACGAGCAGTACTTC

V gene: TRBV5-8
J gene: TRBJ1-2
D gene: TRBD1
clone size: -
CDR3 protein: CASSLVWAGGENGYTF
CDR3 DNA: TGTGCCAGCAGCTTGGTCTGGGCAGGGGGCGAGAATGGCTACACCTTC

V gene: TRBV27
J gene: TRBJ2-1
D gene: TRBD2
clone size: -
CDR3 protein: CASSLTGLAGTGEQFF
CDR3 DNA: TGTGCCAGCAGTTTAACTGGACTAGCGGGGACGGGTGAGCAGTTCTTC

V gene: TRBV4-3
J gene: TRBJ1-2
D gene: -
clone size: -
CDR3 protein: CASSQDGTLNHRTVF
CDR3 DNA: TGCGCCAGCAGCCAAGATGGGACACTAAACCACCGGACAGTCTTC

V gene: TRBV5-1
J gene: TRBJ1-4
D gene: TRBD1
clone size: -
CDR3 protein: CASSSDRGGEKLFF
CDR3 DNA: TGCGCCAGCAGCTCGGACAGGGGGGGTGAAAAACTGTTTTTT

V gene: TRBV19
J gene: TRBJ1-2
D gene: -
clone size: -
CDR3 protein: CASSIGAGLNYGYTF
CDR3 DNA: TGTGCCAGTAGTATAGGAGCGGGGCTTAACTATGGCTACACCTTC

V gene: TRBV10-1
J gene: TRBJ1-1
D gene: -
clone size: -
CDR3 protein: CASSPPGLGAEAFF
CDR3 DNA: TGCGCCAGCAGTCCCCCAGGGTTAGGTGCTGAAGCTTTCTTT

V gene: TRBV7-8
J gene: TRBJ2-1
D gene: TRBD2
clone size: -
CDR3 protein: CASSTTSGKQFF
CDR3 DNA: TGTGCCAGCAGCACGACTAGCGGGAAGCAGTTCTTC

V gene: TRBV4-1
J gene: TRBJ2-7
D gene: -
clone size: -
CDR3 protein: CASSQDVARPGYEQYF
CDR3 DNA: TGCGCCAGCAGCCAAGATGTGGCGCGGCCTGGCTACGAGCAGTACTTC

V gene: TRBV28
J gene: TRBJ1-5
D gene: -
clone size: -
CDR3 protein: CASSFGGIRGQPQHF
CDR3 DNA: TGTGCCAGCAGTTTTGGAGGGATTCGTGGTCAGCCCCAGCATTTT

V gene: TRBV19
J gene: TRBJ2-1
D gene: -
clone size: -
CDR3 protein: CASRTQALQYNEQFF
CDR3 DNA: TGTGCCAGTAGAACCCAGGCGTTACAATACAATGAGCAGTTCTTC

V gene: TRBV6-5
J gene: TRBJ2-7
D gene: -
clone size: -
CDR3 protein: CASSSGRLEQYF
CDR3 DNA: TGTGCCAGCAGCTCCGGGAGACTGGAGCAGTACTTC

V gene: TRBV7-9
J gene: TRBJ2-2
D gene: TRBD1
clone size: -
CDR3 protein: CASSLQGAPAGELFF
CDR3 DNA: TGTGCCAGCAGCTTACAGGGGGCGCCCGCCGGGGAGCTGTTTTTT

V gene: TRBV25-1
J gene: TRBJ2-7
D gene: -
clone size: -
CDR3 protein: CASSEQGYEQYF
CDR3 DNA: TGTGCCAGCAGTGAACAGGGTTACGAGCAGTACTTC

V gene: TRBV4-2
J gene: TRBJ2-7
D gene: TRBD2
clone size: many
CDR3 protein: CASSHGGLAGDYYEQYF
CDR3 DNA: TGTGCCAGCAGCCACGGGGGACTAGCGGGGGACTACTACGAGCAGTACTTC

V gene: TRBV6-5
J gene: TRBJ1-5
D gene: -
clone size: -
CDR3 protein: CASSPDRSNQPQHF
CDR3 DNA: TGTGCCAGCAGCCCCGACAGGAGCAATCAGCCCCAGCATTTT

V gene: TRBV6-5
J gene: TRBJ1-1
D gene: -
clone size: -
CDR3 protein: CASSYSRGSTEAFF
CDR3 DNA: TGTGCCAGCAGTTACTCCCGGGGGTCGACTGAAGCTTTCTTT

V gene: TRBV29-1
J gene: TRBJ2-2
D gene: TRBD2
clone size: -
CDR3 protein: CSVASGGTNTGELFF
CDR3 DNA: TGCAGCGTTGCTAGCGGGGGAACGAACACCGGGGAGCTGTTTTTT

V gene: TRBV6-4
J gene: TRBJ1-5
D gene: TRBD1
clone size: -
CDR3 protein: CASSGQGVGTQHF
CDR3 DNA: TGTGCCAGCAGTGGGCAGGGGGTGGGGACCCAGCATTTT

V gene: TRBV21-1
J gene: TRBJ1-4
D gene: -
clone size: -
CDR3 protein: CAIPKGTPNEKLFF
CDR3 DNA: TGTGCCATCCCTAAAGGGACACCTAATGAAAAACTGTTTTTT

V gene: TRBV7-9
J gene: TRBJ2-3
D gene: -
clone size: -
CDR3 protein: CASSSRGTGTDTQYF
CDR3 DNA: TGTGCCAGCAGCTCGAGGGGGACGGGCACAGATACGCAGTATTTT

V gene: TRBV11-2
J gene: TRBJ1-4
D gene: -
clone size: once
CDR3 protein: CASSLGQGEKLFF
CDR3 DNA: TGTGCCAGCAGCTTGGGGCAAGGGGAAAAACTGTTTTTT

V gene: TRBV10-3
J gene: TRBJ1-1
D gene: TRBD1
clone size: few
CDR3 protein: CAVQGDTEAFF
CDR3 DNA: TGTGCCGTCCAGGGGGACACTGAAGCTTTCTTT

V gene: TRBV23-1
J gene: TRBJ1-5
D gene: -
clone size: -
CDR3 protein: CASSQQTWGACNQPQHF
CDR3 DNA: TGCGCCAGCAGTCAACAGACTTGGGGCGCGTGCAATCAGCCCCAGCATTTT